A single sample gave rise to the 7 T cell receptor beta chains below, sequenced in a study of blood T cell repertoires in COVID-19. Assay used: immunoSEQ multiplex PCR; TCRdb lists only in-frame clones, some missing. The table lists some 310,000 clones, nearly 90% of them singletons. Sequenced input: peripheral blood. These receptors were taken from a woman aged 40 to 55 with COVID-19, enrolled during active disease.

This chain joins TRBV6-6 and TRBJ2-2, with D uncertain. This CDR3 is built from 13 residues. The V end lost 7 bases, the J end lost 8 bases, and 14 bases lay between the germline ends. Per germline, CDR1 MNHNY and CDR2 SVGAGI (reference sequence). CDR3 in amino acids: CASTMKTGGELFF. CDR3 in DNA: TGTGCCAGCACCATGAAGACCGGGGGGGAGCTGTTTTTT.

V gene TRBV4-3 combines with J gene TRBJ1-2; D ambiguous. CDR3 length: 16 amino acids. Trimming cost V 5 bases and J 0 bases, with 16 bases left between them. CDR1 is LGHNA and CDR2 is YSLEER in the germline V gene. CDR3 in DNA: TGCGCCAGCAGCTCTGGCACGCTGCGGGCTAACTATGGCTACACCTTC. Translated, it gives CASSSGTLRANYGYTF.

The J gene is TRBJ1-4, the V gene TRBV30, with TRBD1 matching 12 bases. With V trimmed by 2 bases and J by 1 base, 8 bases remained unmatched. This CDR3 region has 18 residues. CDR1 is GTSNPN, CDR2 SVGIG, per germline (reference sequence). CDR3 DNA sequence: TGTGCCTGGAGTTCCGGGACAGGGGGCGTAAGAACTAATGAAAAACTGTTTTTT. It is translated as CAWSSGTGGVRTNEKLFF.

The rearrangement uses TRBV28 and TRBJ1-5; 9 bases agree with TRBD1. Germline-derived CDR1 and CDR2 are MDHEN and SYDVKM. V lost 8 bases and J lost 2; bases outside the gene matches: 7. The CDR3 runs 15 residues. The CDR3 bases are TGTGCCAGCCTCGAGGGACAGGGTGGCAATCAGCCCCAGCATTTT. Amino acids: CASLEGQGGNQPQHF.

This chain joins TRBV6-5 and TRBJ1-2, with a tentative D call TRBD1 (6 bases). Germline lookup yields CDR1 MNHEY and CDR2 SVGAGI. V lost 6 bases and J 2 bases, leaving 13 bases between the germline ends. This CDR3 contains 14 residues. CDR3 in DNA: TGTGCCAGCAGCCAAGCCGGACAGAACTATGGCTACACCTTC. It yields the protein CASSQAGQNYGYTF.

V is TRBV24-1 and J is TRBJ1-2, with 7 bases matching TRBD1. Germline trimming cut 3 bases from V and 4 bases from J; bases unmatched to any gene: 7. CDR1 is KGHDR, CDR2 SFDVKD, per germline. The CDR3 sequence is 15 residues long. In DNA, the CDR3 is TGTGCCACCAGTGATCCCCGACAGGGACGCTATGGCTACACCTTC. Translating gives CATSDPRQGRYGYTF.

J is TRBJ1-6 and V is TRBV6-2 or TRBV6-3; tentatively, D is TRBD1 (5 bases). Germline lookup yields CDR1 MNHEY and CDR2 SVGEGT. The germline V and J ends were trimmed by 0 bases and 7 bases, with 7 bases remaining between them. The CDR3 spans 14 residues. The CDR3, as DNA: TGTGCCAGCAGTTACTCGACAGAGAATTCACCCCTCCACTTT. Translating gives CASSYSTENSPLHF.